This is a list of T cell receptor beta chains from one sample in a study of blood T cell repertoires in COVID-19. Profiling relied on immunoSEQ multiplex PCR, and the TCRdb table lists in-frame clones only, not all of them. Of approximately 170,000 clones listed, around 80% were seen once; the top ten hold under 7%. Sequencing was done on a sample of PBMCs or T cells enriched from blood (not recorded which). These receptors originate from a man aged 40-55 years who had recovered from COVID-19. Both conserved end residues are part of each CDR3. Fields, in order: CDR3 protein, CDR3 DNA, J gene, clone size, V gene, D gene. A D gene is named only where the DNA matches it firmly. Size values are once, few and many counts, or a class for expanded clones, and some rows have none.

CDR3 protein: CASSQDPRGGTDTQYF
CDR3 DNA: TGCGCCAGCAGCCAAGATCCACGGGGGGGCACAGATACGCAGTATTTT
J gene: TRBJ2-3
clone size: .
V gene: TRBV4-1
D gene: TRBD2

CDR3 protein: CASRGQAKGPQAFF
CDR3 DNA: TGTGCCAGCAGGGGACAGGCAAAAGGACCCCAAGCTTTCTTT
J gene: TRBJ1-1
clone size: few
V gene: TRBV11-2
D gene: TRBD1

CDR3 protein: CASSPGTGGVNSPLHF
CDR3 DNA: TGCGCCAGCAGCCCTGGGACAGGGGGCGTAAATTCACCCCTCCACTTT
J gene: TRBJ1-6
clone size: .
V gene: TRBV5-1
D gene: TRBD1

CDR3 protein: CASSFATDRGPYNEQFF
CDR3 DNA: TGTGCCAGCAGCTTTGCCACTGACAGGGGGCCCTACAATGAGCAGTTCTTC
J gene: TRBJ2-1
clone size: .
V gene: TRBV12-1
D gene: .

CDR3 protein: CASSDTGIWSTDTQYF
CDR3 DNA: TGCGCCAGCAGCGATACAGGGATCTGGAGCACAGATACGCAGTATTTT
J gene: TRBJ2-3
clone size: .
V gene: TRBV5-1
D gene: .

CDR3 protein: CASGANPGTDYNSPLHF
CDR3 DNA: TGTGCTAGTGGTGCGAACCCCGGGACAGATTATAATTCACCCCTCCACTTT
J gene: TRBJ1-6
clone size: .
V gene: TRBV12-5
D gene: TRBD1

CDR3 protein: CASSLGTSGGITDTQYF
CDR3 DNA: TGCGCCAGCAGCTTGGGAACTAGCGGGGGTATAACAGATACGCAGTATTTT
J gene: TRBJ2-3
clone size: .
V gene: TRBV5-1
D gene: TRBD2

CDR3 protein: CASSREGVQQPQHF
CDR3 DNA: TGTGCCAGCAGCCGGGAGGGGGTGCAACAGCCCCAGCATTTT
J gene: TRBJ1-5
clone size: .
V gene: TRBV7-9
D gene: .

CDR3 protein: CASSPPENEQFF
CDR3 DNA: TGTGCCAGCAGCCCTCCGGAGAATGAGCAGTTCTTC
J gene: TRBJ2-1
clone size: .
V gene: TRBV9
D gene: .

CDR3 protein: CASSLEAGPGEQFF
CDR3 DNA: TGTGCCAGCAGCTTAGAAGCGGGGCCTGGAGAGCAGTTCTTC
J gene: TRBJ2-1
clone size: .
V gene: TRBV11-3
D gene: TRBD2

CDR3 protein: CASSPDRNLKPQHF
CDR3 DNA: TGTGCCAGCAGCCCCGACAGGAACCTAAAGCCCCAGCATTTT
J gene: TRBJ1-5
clone size: .
V gene: TRBV28
D gene: .

CDR3 protein: CATSRDKGGNEKLFF
CDR3 DNA: TGTGCCACCAGCAGAGATAAAGGGGGAAATGAAAAACTGTTTTTT
J gene: TRBJ1-4
clone size: .
V gene: TRBV15
D gene: .

CDR3 protein: CASSPSGDTIYF
CDR3 DNA: TGTGCCAGCAGCCCCTCGGGAGACACCATATATTTT
J gene: TRBJ1-3
clone size: .
V gene: TRBV7-9
D gene: .

CDR3 protein: CAVLIAGAPDTQYF
CDR3 DNA: TGTGCCGTCTTAATTGCGGGGGCCCCAGATACGCAGTATTTT
J gene: TRBJ2-3
clone size: .
V gene: TRBV10-3
D gene: .

CDR3 protein: CASRREGYNEQFF
CDR3 DNA: TGTGCCAGCAGAAGGGAGGGGTACAATGAGCAGTTCTTC
J gene: TRBJ2-1
clone size: .
V gene: TRBV2
D gene: TRBD2

CDR3 protein: CASSLAVASGSTDTQYF
CDR3 DNA: TGTGCCAGCAGCTTAGCAGTGGCTAGCGGGTCCACAGATACGCAGTATTTT
J gene: TRBJ2-3
clone size: .
V gene: TRBV7-6
D gene: TRBD2

CDR3 protein: CASSLTGTPNYGYTF
CDR3 DNA: TGTGCCAGCAGCCTGACAGGGACCCCTAACTATGGCTACACCTTC
J gene: TRBJ1-2
clone size: .
V gene: TRBV5-4
D gene: TRBD1

CDR3 protein: CAWTQGGNEKLFF
CDR3 DNA: TGTGCCTGGACCCAGGGAGGTAATGAAAAACTGTTTTTT
J gene: TRBJ1-4
clone size: .
V gene: TRBV30
D gene: .

CDR3 protein: CASRVQGAGGYTF
CDR3 DNA: TGTGCCAGCAGGGTACAGGGGGCGGGAGGCTACACCTTC
J gene: TRBJ1-2
clone size: .
V gene: TRBV6-5
D gene: TRBD1

CDR3 protein: CASSVTGAETQYF
CDR3 DNA: TGTGCCAGCAGCGTTACAGGGGCCGAGACCCAGTACTTC
J gene: TRBJ2-5
clone size: few
V gene: TRBV9
D gene: TRBD1

CDR3 protein: CASSLGTTPNSPLHF
CDR3 DNA: TGTGCCAGCAGCCTGGGGACAACCCCTAATTCACCCCTCCACTTT
J gene: TRBJ1-6
clone size: once
V gene: TRBV7-3
D gene: .

CDR3 protein: CASSSWASGADTQYF
CDR3 DNA: TGTGCCAGCAGTTCCTGGGCTAGCGGGGCCGATACGCAGTATTTT
J gene: TRBJ2-3
clone size: once
V gene: TRBV6-2/TRBV6-3
D gene: TRBD2

CDR3 protein: CASSQGANGYTF
CDR3 DNA: TGTGCCAGCAGCCAAGGGGCGAATGGCTACACCTTC
J gene: TRBJ1-2
clone size: .
V gene: TRBV3-1/TRBV3-2
D gene: .

CDR3 protein: CASSPTGDLLSSGANVLTF
CDR3 DNA: TGTGCCAGCAGCCCGACAGGGGACCTCCTTTCCTCTGGGGCCAACGTCCTGACTTTC
J gene: TRBJ2-6
clone size: .
V gene: TRBV7-3
D gene: TRBD1

CDR3 protein: CASSPEQGRNQPQHF
CDR3 DNA: TGCGCCAGCAGCCCAGAGCAGGGGCGCAATCAGCCCCAGCATTTT
J gene: TRBJ1-5
clone size: .
V gene: TRBV4-1
D gene: .

CDR3 protein: CASSYSQGPEAFF
CDR3 DNA: TGCGCCAGCAGCTATAGCCAGGGTCCTGAAGCTTTCTTT
J gene: TRBJ1-1
clone size: .
V gene: TRBV5-1
D gene: .

CDR3 protein: CASSEQGGPYEQFF
CDR3 DNA: TGCGCCAGCAGTGAGCAGGGTGGGCCCTATGAGCAGTTCTTC
J gene: TRBJ2-1
clone size: .
V gene: TRBV10-2
D gene: .

CDR3 protein: CASSLDGNGYTF
CDR3 DNA: TGCGCCAGCAGCTTGGACGGGAATGGCTACACCTTC
J gene: TRBJ1-2
clone size: .
V gene: TRBV5-1
D gene: .

CDR3 protein: CRGGLNAGYTF
CDR3 DNA: TGCAGGGGGGGTTTGAACGCTGGCTACACCTTC
J gene: TRBJ1-2
clone size: .
V gene: TRBV20-1
D gene: .

CDR3 protein: CASRDLRVGSGNTIYF
CDR3 DNA: TGCGCCAGCAGGGATCTCAGGGTCGGGAGTGGAAACACCATATATTTT
J gene: TRBJ1-3
clone size: .
V gene: TRBV10-1
D gene: .

CDR3 protein: CASSPRGGPGTQYF
CDR3 DNA: TGTGCCAGCAGCCCCCGGGGGGGGCCAGGGACCCAGTACTTC
J gene: TRBJ2-5
clone size: .
V gene: TRBV6-5
D gene: TRBD2

CDR3 protein: CASSLEQGWGNTEAFF
CDR3 DNA: TGTGCCAGCAGCTTAGAACAGGGATGGGGGAACACTGAAGCTTTCTTT
J gene: TRBJ1-1
clone size: .
V gene: TRBV5-5
D gene: .

CDR3 protein: CASSAEGQGAVRYGYTF
CDR3 DNA: TGCGCCAGCAGCGCGGAAGGACAGGGGGCAGTACGGTATGGCTACACCTTC
J gene: TRBJ1-2
clone size: .
V gene: TRBV5-1
D gene: TRBD1

CDR3 protein: CASSLVSGSNQPQHF
CDR3 DNA: TGTGCCAGCAGCTTAGTCTCAGGGAGCAATCAGCCCCAGCATTTT
J gene: TRBJ1-5
clone size: .
V gene: TRBV7-8
D gene: .

CDR3 protein: CASSFGEHSGANVLTF
CDR3 DNA: TGTGCCAGCAGCTTTGGGGAGCACTCTGGGGCCAACGTCCTGACTTTC
J gene: TRBJ2-6
clone size: .
V gene: TRBV11-2
D gene: .

CDR3 protein: CASSHQVSGNTIYF
CDR3 DNA: TGTGCCAGCAGCCATCAGGTGTCTGGAAACACCATATATTTT
J gene: TRBJ1-3
clone size: .
V gene: TRBV3-1/TRBV3-2
D gene: .

CDR3 protein: CASSYGGARTEAFF
CDR3 DNA: TGTGCCAGCAGTTACGGGGGGGCTAGGACTGAAGCTTTCTTT
J gene: TRBJ1-1
clone size: .
V gene: TRBV6-5
D gene: .

CDR3 protein: CASSFTQANYGYTF
CDR3 DNA: TGCGCCAGCAGCTTTACACAGGCTAACTATGGCTACACCTTC
J gene: TRBJ1-2
clone size: once
V gene: TRBV5-1
D gene: .

CDR3 protein: CASSQDGSGGGYTF
CDR3 DNA: TGCGCCAGCAGCCAAGATGGATCAGGGGGTGGCTACACCTTC
J gene: TRBJ1-2
clone size: .
V gene: TRBV4-1
D gene: TRBD1

CDR3 protein: CATRGPDEQFF
CDR3 DNA: TGTGCCACTCGCGGTCCGGATGAGCAGTTCTTC
J gene: TRBJ2-1
clone size: few
V gene: TRBV24-1
D gene: .

CDR3 protein: CAWRGTGGRGQPQHF
CDR3 DNA: TGTGCCTGGAGGGGAACAGGGGGTCGCGGTCAGCCCCAGCATTTT
J gene: TRBJ1-5
clone size: few
V gene: TRBV30
D gene: TRBD1

CDR3 protein: CASSLSSRAPYEQYF
CDR3 DNA: TGTGCCAGCAGCTTGTCGTCCAGGGCTCCCTACGAGCAGTACTTC
J gene: TRBJ2-7
clone size: .
V gene: TRBV5-5
D gene: .

CDR3 protein: CASSSEASPLGTQYF
CDR3 DNA: TGCGCCAGCAGCTCTGAGGCTTCCCCGTTAGGGACCCAGTACTTC
J gene: TRBJ2-5
clone size: .
V gene: TRBV5-1
D gene: .

CDR3 protein: CASSQGQRNQPQHF
CDR3 DNA: TGTGCCAGCTCACAAGGACAAAGGAATCAGCCCCAGCATTTT
J gene: TRBJ1-5
clone size: .
V gene: TRBV18
D gene: .

CDR3 protein: CAWSVLAGQETQYF
CDR3 DNA: TGTGCCTGGAGTGTACTAGCGGGACAAGAGACCCAGTACTTC
J gene: TRBJ2-5
clone size: .
V gene: TRBV30
D gene: TRBD2

CDR3 protein: CATLENTLNTEAFF
CDR3 DNA: TGTGCCACTCTAGAGAACACTTTGAACACTGAAGCTTTCTTT
J gene: TRBJ1-1
clone size: few
V gene: TRBV2
D gene: .

CDR3 protein: CASSSTGFGEAFF
CDR3 DNA: TGTGCCAGCAGCTCGACAGGGTTTGGAGAAGCTTTCTTT
J gene: TRBJ1-1
clone size: .
V gene: TRBV5-8
D gene: TRBD1

CDR3 protein: CASSERGIHGEAFF
CDR3 DNA: TGTGCCAGCAGTGAGCGCGGGATCCACGGTGAAGCTTTCTTT
J gene: TRBJ1-1
clone size: .
V gene: TRBV25-1
D gene: .

CDR3 protein: CASSRLAGSSYNEQFF
CDR3 DNA: TGTGCCAGCAGCCGCCTAGCGGGGAGCTCCTACAATGAGCAGTTCTTC
J gene: TRBJ2-1
clone size: .
V gene: TRBV7-3
D gene: TRBD2

CDR3 protein: CASSPRGSGGGVRETQYF
CDR3 DNA: TGTGCCAGCAGCCCACGGGGTAGCGGGGGGGGTGTGAGAGAGACCCAGTACTTC
J gene: TRBJ2-5
clone size: once
V gene: TRBV7-2
D gene: TRBD2

CDR3 protein: CASSFDGGSGELFF
CDR3 DNA: TGCGCCAGCAGCTTCGACGGGGGGTCCGGGGAGCTGTTTTTT
J gene: TRBJ2-2
clone size: few
V gene: TRBV5-1
D gene: TRBD2

CDR3 protein: CASSYRDREKLFF
CDR3 DNA: TGTGCCAGTTCATACCGGGACAGGGAAAAACTGTTTTTT
J gene: TRBJ1-4
clone size: .
V gene: TRBV19
D gene: TRBD1

CDR3 protein: CARDKDGNNSPLHF
CDR3 DNA: TGTGCCAGAGATAAGGACGGGAATAATTCACCCCTCCACTTT
J gene: TRBJ1-6
clone size: .
V gene: TRBV27
D gene: .

CDR3 protein: CATSDPGLAGGYNEQFF
CDR3 DNA: TGTGCCACCAGTGATCCGGGACTAGCGGGGGGTTACAATGAGCAGTTCTTC
J gene: TRBJ2-1
clone size: .
V gene: TRBV24-1
D gene: TRBD2

CDR3 protein: CATSKEGSTDTQYF
CDR3 DNA: TGTGCCACCAGCAAGGAGGGGAGCACAGATACGCAGTATTTT
J gene: TRBJ2-3
clone size: .
V gene: TRBV15
D gene: .

CDR3 protein: CASSRVQEGSNYGYTF
CDR3 DNA: TGTGCCAGCTCACGGGTGCAGGAGGGTAGCAACTATGGCTACACCTTC
J gene: TRBJ1-2
clone size: .
V gene: TRBV18
D gene: .

CDR3 protein: CASSEIAGYTF
CDR3 DNA: TGTGCCAGCAGTGAAATAGCCGGCTACACCTTC
J gene: TRBJ1-2
clone size: .
V gene: TRBV6-1
D gene: .

CDR3 protein: CASRKERGAAYEQYF
CDR3 DNA: TGTGCCAGCAGAAAGGAGCGGGGGGCCGCCTACGAGCAGTACTTC
J gene: TRBJ2-7
clone size: .
V gene: TRBV7-2
D gene: TRBD2

CDR3 protein: CAISETGYSEAFF
CDR3 DNA: TGTGCCATCAGTGAGACAGGGTACAGTGAAGCTTTCTTT
J gene: TRBJ1-1
clone size: .
V gene: TRBV10-3
D gene: .